The text below deals with one T cell receptor (beta chain). Antigen specificity is unknown. This specimen comes from a study of cytomegalovirus exposure and HLA in healthy donors. Study-wide context: Later, an analysis reported that the roughly 120 validation repertoires had used the same platform as the approximately 720 first-cohort repertoires.

Profiled with immunoSEQ multiplex PCR; TCRdb holds only in-frame clones, not every one. The sample shows 150,000 to 200,000 clones, around 85% of them seen only once. Study results and limitations: A few CMV-associated chains were confirmed in vitro to be specific for CMV antigens. First-cohort TCR clusters were later found to tend to co-occur in the 120 validation repertoires. With high specificity and sensitivity, the classifier reportedly diagnosed cytomegalovirus status.

This CDR3 is built from 13 residues. The V gene's germline CDR1 is SGHTA and CDR2 FQGTGA. The V end was cut by 11 bases, the J end by 5 bases, with 19 bases between. Sequences were obtained from PBMCs. The chain has TRBV7-3 and TRBJ2-7; D unresolved. The sequence was collected from a man in his late teens or twenties in good health and CMV-seropositive. CDR3: CAALNGLPDEQYF. CDR3 coding DNA: TGTGCCGCCCTTAACGGTCTACCCGACGAGCAGTACTTC.